Listed below are T cell receptor beta chains from one sample, sequenced in a study of cytomegalovirus exposure and HLA in healthy donors. The table came from immunoSEQ multiplex PCR; TCRdb's copy has only in-frame clones and leaves some out. The sample has roughly 120,000 clones; 75% are singletons. Sequencing was performed on PBMCs. These receptors came from a woman aged 40 to 50 in good health and CMV-seropositive. Both conserved end residues are part of each CDR3. D genes are given only for firm matches. Clone size, where shown, is once, few, many, or a class for clones that have expanded.

TRBV7-9	TRBJ2-7	-	-	TGTGCCAGCAGCTTACCCGGGACACTTTCCTACGAGCAGTACTTC	CASSLPGTLSYEQYF
TRBV9	TRBJ2-2	few	TRBD1	TGTGCCAGCAGCGCGACAGGGGTAGGGACCGGGGAGCTGTTTTTT	CASSATGVGTGELFF
TRBV7-7	TRBJ2-2	-	TRBD2	TGTGCCAGCAGCAGCGGGGCCGGGGAGCTGTTTTTT	CASSSGAGELFF
TRBV4-3	TRBJ1-1	-	-	TGCGCCAGCAGCCAATCGGGACACAAGAACACTGAAGCTTTCTTT	CASSQSGHKNTEAFF
TRBV28	TRBJ1-1	-	TRBD1	TGTGCCAGCAGTTTATCTGGGACAGGGGGAACTGAAGCTTTCTTT	CASSLSGTGGTEAFF
TRBV29-1	TRBJ2-1	few	TRBD2	TGCAGCGGCAGCGGGAGCTCCTACAATGAGCAGTTCTTC	CSGSGSSYNEQFF
TRBV19	TRBJ2-7	-	-	TGTGCCAGTAGTATGGCAGGCGAATCCTACGAGCAGTACTTC	CASSMAGESYEQYF
TRBV18	TRBJ2-3	-	TRBD1	TGTGCCAGCTGTACGGGACAGAACACAGATACGCAGTATTTT	CASCTGQNTDTQYF
TRBV6-5	TRBJ2-7	-	TRBD2	TGTGCCAGCAGCCCGGGGGGTTACGAGCAGTACTTC	CASSPGGYEQYF
TRBV7-9	TRBJ1-1	-	-	TGTGCCAGCAGCCGGAGCTTGAACACTGAAGCTTTCTTT	CASSRSLNTEAFF
TRBV7-9	TRBJ1-1	few	-	TGTGCCAGCAGCTTTCAACAGCCTAACACTGAAGCTTTCTTT	CASSFQQPNTEAFF
TRBV6-5	TRBJ2-1	-	-	TGTGCCAGCACCCCGGTCGGGTTGGGTGAGCAGTTCTTC	CASTPVGLGEQFF
TRBV18	TRBJ2-7	once	-	TGTGCCAGCTCAACCCTAGGCTACGAGCAGTACTTC	CASSTLGYEQYF
TRBV7-2	TRBJ2-1	-	TRBD2	TGTGCCAGCAGCTTACCGCGAGGGACTAGCGGAAACAATGAGCAGTTCTTC	CASSLPRGTSGNNEQFF
TRBV12-5	TRBJ2-2	-	TRBD1	TGTGCTAGTGGTTTGTCCCTCACAGGGGTTCTAGGCACCGGGGAGCTGTTTTTT	CASGLSLTGVLGTGELFF
TRBV28	TRBJ2-1	-	-	TGTGCCAGCAGTTTATTGAGTGGGGGCCGGCTAGAGCAGTTCTTC	CASSLLSGGRLEQFF
TRBV4-3	TRBJ2-7	-	TRBD1	TGCGCCAGCAGCCATGGGGACAGTACGCAGTACTTC	CASSHGDSTQYF
TRBV9	TRBJ2-7	-	TRBD1	TGTGCCAGCAGCGTAGCTCCGGACAGGGCACAGGGCGAGCAGTACTTC	CASSVAPDRAQGEQYF
TRBV5-4	TRBJ2-2	few	TRBD1	TGTGCCAGCAGCTTATGGACAGGGAACACCGGGGAGCTGTTTTTT	CASSLWTGNTGELFF
TRBV2	TRBJ2-1	-	-	TGTGCCAGCTCCCTGAACTCTTACAATGAGCAGTTCTTC	CASSLNSYNEQFF
TRBV6-5	TRBJ1-5	few	-	TGTGCCAGCAGCCAGACAGTAAATCAGCCCCAGCATTTT	CASSQTVNQPQHF
TRBV21-1	TRBJ2-7	-	-	TGTGCCAGCAGCGGCCGGACTAGCTGCTACGAGCAGTACTTC	CASSGRTSCYEQYF
TRBV27	TRBJ2-1	-	-	TGTGCCAGCAGACTAGGGACAAATACCTACAATGAGCAGTTCTTC	CASRLGTNTYNEQFF
TRBV28	TRBJ2-5	-	-	TGTGCCAGCACCGGTGGGGGCAGCCCCGTCCAAGAGACCCAGTACTTC	CASTGGGSPVQETQYF
TRBV30	TRBJ2-7	-	-	TGTGCCTGGAGTGTACTAGTGGGTGGCCCTAGCTCCTACGAGCAGTACTTC	CAWSVLVGGPSSYEQYF
TRBV6-5	TRBJ1-1	-	-	TGTGCCAGCAGTTACGGCCAGGCGCAGGAAGCTTTCTTT	CASSYGQAQEAFF
TRBV28	TRBJ1-2	-	TRBD1	TGTGCCAGCAGTCAAGACAGGGACCCCTATGGCTACACCTTC	CASSQDRDPYGYTF
TRBV2	TRBJ1-5	-	-	TGTGCCAGCAGTGCAGGGAATAGCAATCAGCCCCAGCATTTT	CASSAGNSNQPQHF
TRBV19	TRBJ1-5	-	-	TGTGCCAGTAGTATTGGATTGACGGGGCAGCCCCAGCATTTT	CASSIGLTGQPQHF
TRBV28	TRBJ1-1	-	TRBD1	TGTGCCAGCAGTGACAGGGGGGAGAGGACTGAAGCTTTCTTT	CASSDRGERTEAFF
TRBV5-3	TRBJ1-4	-	TRBD1	TGTGCCAGAAGAGGGACAGGGAGGTTTTTT	CARRGTGRFF
TRBV18	TRBJ1-2	-	-	TGTGCCAGCTCACAAAACGACGGACAGTATGGCTACACCTTC	CASSQNDGQYGYTF
TRBV18	TRBJ2-1	-	TRBD2	TGTGCCAGCTCACGGACTAGCGACGGTGAGCAGTTCTTC	CASSRTSDGEQFF
TRBV10-1	TRBJ1-1	-	-	TGCGCCAGCAGTGAGGACATCAGCGGGAACACTGAAGCTTTCTTT	CASSEDISGNTEAFF
TRBV10-3	TRBJ2-2	-	TRBD1	TGTGCCACGGTGGACAGGGTAAAAACCGGGGAGCTGTTTTTT	CATVDRVKTGELFF